This T cell receptor beta chain was recorded in a study of CD8+ T cells in alopecia areata (dated by TCRdb to the late 2010s). Regarding the complete study: Treated patients were enrolled in an open-label pilot trial of oral tofacitinib at 5 to 10 mg twice daily for moderate-to-severe alopecia areata. Tofacitinib was administered for 6 to 18 months, and 6 months of follow-up off drug were then conducted to assess delayed response and recurrence. For the treated patients, the SALT score, which quantifies what percentage of scalp surface area is affected, served as the measure of disease severity. High-throughput TCRbeta sequencing was used to examine T cell clonal expansion in alopecia areata in both the C3H/HeJ mouse model and human patients. Scalp tissue and sorted CD4+ and CD8+ peripheral blood T cells from patchy and totalis/universalis alopecia areata patients and from healthy controls were covered by human TCRbeta sequencing. Tofacitinib-treated patients had biopsies at baseline and at 4 and 24 weeks of treatment, with a later scalp biopsy in several patients. Scalp clonality was compared among normal scalp (n=4), patchy alopecia areata scalp (n=8), and alopecia totalis/universalis scalp (n=8). The RNA source kit depended on sample type: the PAXgene miRNA kit for fixed scalp, the miRNeasy kit for PBMCs, and the RNeasy kit for mouse skin. Amplification of TCRbeta CDR3 regions was done by immunoSEQ multiplex PCR using 35 Vbeta forward primers and 13 Jbeta reverse primers. General study outcomes and caveats: Unlike mouse skin, where gammadelta T cells dominate, normal human skin contains resident alphabeta T cells that get sequenced too, which complicates analysis of the scalp TCR repertoire. Because the treated cohort was small and included a single nonresponder, larger studies are needed to assess links between baseline CD8+ expansion and response. Lesional scalp, especially in alopecia totalis/universalis, showed higher clonality and more expanded CD8+ clones than normal scalp, suggesting antigenic drive. During tofacitinib treatment, many expanded lesional clones remained in scalp and blood, and this persistence may partly explain relapse after treatment is stopped. Tofacitinib significantly lowered scalp clonality and the number of expanded CD8+ clones among the top 100 scalp clones. Compared with mice, TCR sequences shared between patients were less clear, possibly partly because of HLA diversity across the patient population.

Details on this clone: No cognate antigen has been identified for it. No much larger clone is present one base from it, and per-base qualities are unavailable.

Library preparation employed the immunoSEQ multiplex PCR assay. To provide template for TCR sequencing, every sample had RNA extracted and reverse transcribed into cDNA. First-strand cDNA was synthesized using SuperScript III with a 2:1 mix of oligo-dT and random hexamers. A synthetic immune receptor repertoire was used to assess amplification bias, and residual bias was removed computationally. Processing in the source paper ran as follows. After raw reads were preprocessed to remove errors, the CDR3 was defined following IMGT conventions as running from the conserved cysteine to phenylalanine. Clonality was computed as 1 minus the Shannon entropy, with the entropy normalized by log2 of the number of productive unique TCRs. Scalp TCRbeta sequences were cross-referenced with sorted blood CD4 and CD8 repertoires so that the CD4 or CD8 identity of scalp clones could be inferred. TCRdb re-hosts the immuneACCESS table, in-frame sequences only. Its copies lack some clones; in the studies checked, an unresolved V gene accounts for under half of them, and the cause for the rest is not known. That table furnishes V, J and clone size, whereas the DNA furnished D and trimming. The sample contains about 150,000 clones, roughly 50% of them found a single time. The top ten clonotypes cover 15% to 20% of the sample.

Per the publication, the time point label means: more than 3 weeks on oral tofacitinib. The meaning of the sample's treatment or condition label: oral pan-JAK inhibitor, 5-10 mg twice daily. Lesional scalp punch biopsies and peripheral blood were collected from alopecia areata patients. PBMCs were isolated by density centrifugation and stained for CD3, CD4 and CD8, and CD4+ and CD8+ T cells were sorted on a FACSAria. The TCR sequence derives from a human donor with alopecia areata. Specimen: CD8+ T cells sorted from blood, collected at week 4, from a patient treated with tofacitinib.

The CDR3 is CASSPMGLSKETQYF. The DNA sequence follows: TGCGCCAGCAGCCCAATGGGACTTTCCAAAGAGACCCAGTACTTC. The chain is assembled from TRBV4-1 and TRBJ2-5; the best D guess is TRBD2, with 6 bases matching. The germline V gene specifies MGHRA as CDR1 and YSYEKL as CDR2. The CDR3 has 15 amino acids, counting the end cysteine and phenylalanine. Only the CDR3 portion is preserved as DNA: 45 bases, with reading frame beginning at the first base. V is shortened by 4 bases, J by 3 bases, and the region joining them spans 15 bases.